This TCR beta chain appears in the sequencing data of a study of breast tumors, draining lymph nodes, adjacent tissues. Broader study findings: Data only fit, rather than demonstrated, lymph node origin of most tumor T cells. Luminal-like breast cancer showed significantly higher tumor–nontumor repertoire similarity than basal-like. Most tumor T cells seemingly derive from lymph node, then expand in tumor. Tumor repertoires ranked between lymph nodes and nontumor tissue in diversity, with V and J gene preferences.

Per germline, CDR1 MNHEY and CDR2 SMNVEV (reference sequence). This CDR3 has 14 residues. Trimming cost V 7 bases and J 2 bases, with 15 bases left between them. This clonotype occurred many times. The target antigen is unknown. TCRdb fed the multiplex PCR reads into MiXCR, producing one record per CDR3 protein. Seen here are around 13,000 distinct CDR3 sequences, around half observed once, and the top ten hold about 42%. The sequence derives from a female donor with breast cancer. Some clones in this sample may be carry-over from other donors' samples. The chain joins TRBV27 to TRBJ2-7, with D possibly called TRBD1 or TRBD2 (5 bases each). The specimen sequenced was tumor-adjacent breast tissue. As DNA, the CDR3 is TGTGCCAGCAAGAGGGATAGGGGAACCTACGAGCAGTACTTC. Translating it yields CASKRDRGTYEQYF.